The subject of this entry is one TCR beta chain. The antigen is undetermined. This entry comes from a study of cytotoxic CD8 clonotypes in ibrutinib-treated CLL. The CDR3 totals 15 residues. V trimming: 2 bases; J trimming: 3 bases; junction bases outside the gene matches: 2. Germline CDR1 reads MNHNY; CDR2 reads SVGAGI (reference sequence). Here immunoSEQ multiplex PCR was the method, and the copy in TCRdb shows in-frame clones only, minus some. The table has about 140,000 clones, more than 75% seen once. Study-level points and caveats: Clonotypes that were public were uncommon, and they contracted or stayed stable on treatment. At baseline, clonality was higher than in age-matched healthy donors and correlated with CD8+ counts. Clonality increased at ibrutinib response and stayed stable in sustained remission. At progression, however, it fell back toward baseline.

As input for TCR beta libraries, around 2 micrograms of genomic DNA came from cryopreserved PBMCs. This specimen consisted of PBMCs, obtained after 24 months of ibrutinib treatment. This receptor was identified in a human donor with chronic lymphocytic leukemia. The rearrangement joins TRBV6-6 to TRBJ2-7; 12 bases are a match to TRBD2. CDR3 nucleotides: TGTGCCAGCAGTTACGGACTAGCGGGACTCTACGAGCAGTACTTC. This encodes CASSYGLAGLYEQYF.